Listed below are T cell receptor beta chains from one sample, sequenced in a study of blood T cell repertoires in COVID-19. The data were produced by immunoSEQ multiplex PCR, yet TCRdb's version contains in-frame clones alone and is incomplete. The sample contains under 200,000 clones, roughly 88% of which appear only once. Sequenced sample: PBMCs or T cells enriched from blood (not recorded which). Every receptor here comes from a woman aged 50 to 65 who had recovered from COVID-19. Both conserved end residues are part of each CDR3. Each record gives: V gene, CDR3 protein.

v_call: TRBV7-8
cdr3_aa: CASSYNWGGGRAYEQYF

v_call: TRBV19
cdr3_aa: CASSIRVQGELFF

v_call: TRBV19
cdr3_aa: CASRALKNTEAFF

v_call: TRBV4-3
cdr3_aa: CASSLGTGVNEKLFF

v_call: TRBV27
cdr3_aa: CASSLYPGPSSGANVLTF

v_call: TRBV10-3
cdr3_aa: CAISEAQNEQYF

v_call: TRBV27
cdr3_aa: CASSLGGWDNQGTQYF

v_call: TRBV3-1/TRBV3-2
cdr3_aa: CASSLQDTQYF

v_call: TRBV5-1
cdr3_aa: CASSDLTGDTEAFF

v_call: TRBV9
cdr3_aa: CASSRQGTDTQYF

v_call: TRBV5-1
cdr3_aa: CASSLADRGDEKLFF

v_call: TRBV3-1/TRBV3-2
cdr3_aa: CASSRGTEAFF

v_call: TRBV11-3
cdr3_aa: CASSRGITGGSYNEQFF

v_call: TRBV5-1
cdr3_aa: CASSSRQGRSYEQYF

v_call: TRBV19
cdr3_aa: CASSIRGSTDTQYF

v_call: TRBV5-1
cdr3_aa: CASSHIAGGITSTDTQYF

v_call: TRBV3-1/TRBV3-2
cdr3_aa: CASSQDVALNQPQHF

v_call: TRBV7-3
cdr3_aa: CASSSMPRDSNTGELFF